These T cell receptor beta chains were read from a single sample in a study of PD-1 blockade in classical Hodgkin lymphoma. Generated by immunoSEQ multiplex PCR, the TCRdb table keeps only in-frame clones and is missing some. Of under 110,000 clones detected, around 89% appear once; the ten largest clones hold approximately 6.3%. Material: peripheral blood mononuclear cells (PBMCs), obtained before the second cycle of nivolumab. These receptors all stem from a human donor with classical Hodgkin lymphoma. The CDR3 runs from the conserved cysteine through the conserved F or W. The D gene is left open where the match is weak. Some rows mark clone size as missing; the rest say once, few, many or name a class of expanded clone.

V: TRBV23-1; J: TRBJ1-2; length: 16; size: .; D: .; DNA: TGCGCCAGCACCCAACGGTGGCGCAGGACCTTCTATGGCTACACCTTC; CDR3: CASTQRWRRTFYGYTF
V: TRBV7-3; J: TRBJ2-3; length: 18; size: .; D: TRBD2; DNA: TGTGCCAGCAGCCTGCCAGCGGGGGGGGCTAGTAGCACAGATACGCAGTATTTT; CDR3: CASSLPAGGASSTDTQYF
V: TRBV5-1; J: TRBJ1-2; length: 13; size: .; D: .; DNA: TGCGCCAGCAGCTTCCGGGAGAGCTATGGCTACACCTTC; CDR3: CASSFRESYGYTF
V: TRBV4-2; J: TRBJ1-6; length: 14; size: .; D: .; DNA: TGTGCCAGCAGCCAGGGCAGCGTCGGCTCACCCCTCCACTTT; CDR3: CASSQGSVGSPLHF
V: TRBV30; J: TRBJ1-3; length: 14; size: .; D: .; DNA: .; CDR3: CAWSPFGAGNTIHF
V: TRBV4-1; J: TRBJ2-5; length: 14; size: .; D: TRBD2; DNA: TGCGCCAGCAGCCTATCCGGGGGGCAAGAGACCCAGTACTTC; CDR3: CASSLSGGQETQYF
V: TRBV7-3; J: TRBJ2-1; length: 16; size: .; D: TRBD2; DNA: TGTGCCAGCAGCCCCAGGACTAGCGGGTCCTACAATGAGCAGTTCTTC; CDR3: CASSPRTSGSYNEQFF
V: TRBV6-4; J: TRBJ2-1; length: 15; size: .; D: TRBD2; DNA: TGTGCCAGCAGTGACTCCGGCGGGGGCTACAATGAGCAGTTCTTC; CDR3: CASSDSGGGYNEQFF
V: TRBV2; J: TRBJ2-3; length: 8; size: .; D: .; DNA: TGTGCCAGCCCAACAGGGTATTTT; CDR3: CASPTGYF
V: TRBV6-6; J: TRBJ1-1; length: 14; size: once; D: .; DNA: TGTGCCAGCAGTTACCCGGACAGTATAACTGAAGCTTTCTTT; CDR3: CASSYPDSITEAFF
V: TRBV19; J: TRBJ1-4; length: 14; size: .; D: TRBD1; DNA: TGTGCCAGTAGGGACAGGGCTTCTAATGAAAAACTGTTTTTT; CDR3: CASRDRASNEKLFF
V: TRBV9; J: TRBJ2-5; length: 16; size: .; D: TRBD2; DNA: TGTGCCAGCAGCTCTCGTAGCGGGGGCGACCAAGAGACCCAGTACTTC; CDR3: CASSSRSGGDQETQYF
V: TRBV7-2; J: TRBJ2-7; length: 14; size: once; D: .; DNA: TGTGCCAGCAGCTTATTCAGGGCCTCCTACGAGCAGTACTTC; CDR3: CASSLFRASYEQYF
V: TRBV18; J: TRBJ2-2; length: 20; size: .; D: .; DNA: TGTGCCAGCTCACCAGAACCCAGTACTAAGGGCGTCGTTAACACCGGGGAGCTGTTTTTT; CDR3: CASSPEPSTKGVVNTGELFF
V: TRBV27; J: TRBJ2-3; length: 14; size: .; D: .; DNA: TGTGCCAGCAGTTTATCGGCGGGCACAGATACGCAGTATTTT; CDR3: CASSLSAGTDTQYF
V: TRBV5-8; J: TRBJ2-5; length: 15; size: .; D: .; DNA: TGTGCCAGCAGCTTGAGTTTTTCGGTCCCAGAGACCCAGTACTTC; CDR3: CASSLSFSVPETQYF
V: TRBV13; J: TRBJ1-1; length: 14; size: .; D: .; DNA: TGTGCCAGCAGCTCAACAGGGTTGAACACTGAAGCTTTCTTT; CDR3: CASSSTGLNTEAFF
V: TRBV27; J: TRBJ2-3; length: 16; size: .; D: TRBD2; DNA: TGTGCCAGCAGTTTTGGCTCAGCGGGGGGGGTATATACGCAGTATTTT; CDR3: CASSFGSAGGVYTQYF
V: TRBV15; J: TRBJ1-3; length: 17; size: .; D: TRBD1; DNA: TGTGCCACCAGCAGAGTTGGACAGGGGATTTCTGGAAACACCATATATTTT; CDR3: CATSRVGQGISGNTIYF
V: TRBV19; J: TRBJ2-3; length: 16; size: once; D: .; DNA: TGTGCCAGTAGTATAGAAAACGGGGGCCTTACAGATACGCAGTATTTT; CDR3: CASSIENGGLTDTQYF
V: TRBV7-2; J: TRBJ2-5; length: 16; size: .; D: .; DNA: TGTGCCAGCAGCTTAGCACGCGGCGGTACCCAAGAGACCCAGTACTTC; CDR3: CASSLARGGTQETQYF
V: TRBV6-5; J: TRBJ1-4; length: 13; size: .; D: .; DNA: TGTGCCAGCAGGGATGGGACCGTGGAAAAACTGTTTTTT; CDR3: CASRDGTVEKLFF
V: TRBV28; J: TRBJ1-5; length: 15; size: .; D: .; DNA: TGTGCCAGCAGTTTCCGGAGTCGTAGCAATCAGCCCCAGCATTTT; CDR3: CASSFRSRSNQPQHF
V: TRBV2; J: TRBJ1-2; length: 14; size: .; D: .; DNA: TGTGCCAGCTCAGTAGTGACAGGATTGATCGGCTACACCTTC; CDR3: CASSVVTGLIGYTF
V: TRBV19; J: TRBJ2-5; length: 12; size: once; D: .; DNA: TGTGCCAGTACCGGCAGCCAGGAGACCCAGTACTTC; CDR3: CASTGSQETQYF
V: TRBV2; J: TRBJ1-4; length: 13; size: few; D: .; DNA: TGTGCCAGCACTCGTAACAGTAGGGAAAAACTGTTTTTT; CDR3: CASTRNSREKLFF
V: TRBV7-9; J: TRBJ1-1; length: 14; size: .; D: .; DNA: TGTGCCAGCAGCCCAGGGCGGGGCTCCACTGAAGCTTTCTTT; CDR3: CASSPGRGSTEAFF
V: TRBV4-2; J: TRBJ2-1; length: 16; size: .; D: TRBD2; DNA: TGTGCCAGCAGCCCCGGGAGGCTCACCAACTTGAATGAGCAGTTCTTC; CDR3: CASSPGRLTNLNEQFF
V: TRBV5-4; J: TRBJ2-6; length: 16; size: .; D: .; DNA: TGTGCCAGCAGCTTGGCCGGTGCCTCTGGGGCCAACGTCCTGACTTTC; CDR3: CASSLAGASGANVLTF
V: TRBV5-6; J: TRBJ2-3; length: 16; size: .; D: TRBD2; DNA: TGTGCCAGCAGCTTGGGGCTAGCGGGGCTCCCGGATACGCAGTATTTT; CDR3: CASSLGLAGLPDTQYF
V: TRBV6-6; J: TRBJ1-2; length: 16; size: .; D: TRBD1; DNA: TGTGCCAGCAGTGCAGTAGGGACAGTAACCTCCTATGGCTACACCTTC; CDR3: CASSAVGTVTSYGYTF
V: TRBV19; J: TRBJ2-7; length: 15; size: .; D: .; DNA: TGTGCCAGTAGTAAGGGCGACAGGGAGGTCTACGAGCAGTACTTC; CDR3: CASSKGDREVYEQYF
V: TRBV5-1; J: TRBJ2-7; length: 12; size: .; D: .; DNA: TGCGCCAGCAGCTTGGATGGCTACGAGCAGTACTTC; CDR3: CASSLDGYEQYF
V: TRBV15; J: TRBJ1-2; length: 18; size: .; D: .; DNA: TGTGCCACCAGCAGGGGCTATGGAACGCGGCTGGGGGATAATGGCTACACCTTC; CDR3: CATSRGYGTRLGDNGYTF
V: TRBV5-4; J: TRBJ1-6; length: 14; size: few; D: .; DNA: TGTGCCAGCGGCGGGGGGGAGGGAAATTCACCCCTCCACTTT; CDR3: CASGGGEGNSPLHF